This TCR beta chain was sequenced for a study of CD8 T cells in ankylosing spondylitis. Study results and caveats: A TCR beta motif of under 10 highly homologous variants appeared characteristic of ankylosing spondylitis blood. Past research had described some motif variants in reactive arthritis synovial fluid and blood. Relatively scarce in peripheral blood, disease-linked clones were CD8+. Researchers reportedly found disease-linked clones significantly enriched in matched ankylosing spondylitis synovial fluid.

This clonotype was seen a few times. Its antigen is undetermined. Generation of TCR beta libraries employed quantitative 5'-RACE incorporating molecular barcodes. TCRdb re-derived calls from the 5' RACE reads in MiXCR, one entry per CDR3 protein. The table includes 350,000 or so distinct CDR3 sequences, 8% detected once. Trimming pared 8 bases from V and 2 bases from J, leaving 12 bases between. The germline CDR1 and CDR2 sequences are DFQATT and SNEGSKA (reference sequence). The CDR3 is 12 amino acids. The specimen was blood, either unsorted or a sorted T cell fraction (not recorded which). The receptor was isolated from a male donor with ankylosing spondylitis. The chain employs TRBV20-1 and TRBJ2-5; D not resolved. This CDR3 is CSTLRDQETQYF. The CDR3 DNA sequence: TGCAGTACCTTGAGAGATCAAGAGACCCAGTACTTC.